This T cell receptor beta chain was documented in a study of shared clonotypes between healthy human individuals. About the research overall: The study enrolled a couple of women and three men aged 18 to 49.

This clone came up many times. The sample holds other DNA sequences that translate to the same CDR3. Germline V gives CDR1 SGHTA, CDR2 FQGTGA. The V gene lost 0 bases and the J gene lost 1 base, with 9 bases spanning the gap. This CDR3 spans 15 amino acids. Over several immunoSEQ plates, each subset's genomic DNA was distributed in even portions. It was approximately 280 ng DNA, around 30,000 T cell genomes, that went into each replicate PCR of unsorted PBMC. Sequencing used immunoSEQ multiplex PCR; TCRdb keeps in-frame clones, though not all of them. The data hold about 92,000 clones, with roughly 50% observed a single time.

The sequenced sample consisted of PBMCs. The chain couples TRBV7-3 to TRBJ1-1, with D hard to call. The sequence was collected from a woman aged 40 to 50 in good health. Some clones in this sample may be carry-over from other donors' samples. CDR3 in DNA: TGTGCCAGCAGCTTAACCAGACAAGAGAACACTGAAGCTTTCTTT. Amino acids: CASSLTRQENTEAFF.